What follows are 15 T cell receptor beta chains derived from one specimen sequenced in a study of cytomegalovirus exposure and HLA in healthy donors. The PCR had 60 Vbeta and 13 Jbeta primers. Clones were sequenced by immunoSEQ multiplex PCR, and TCRdb holds only the in-frame ones, with some missing. The sample carries approximately 160,000 clones, 75% recorded once. Sequenced: PBMCs. Receptor source: a woman aged 45-60 years in good health and CMV-seropositive.

This clone was seen a single time. The genes are TRBV9 and TRBJ2-5, with TRBD1 identical over 11 bases. CDR1 is SGDLS and CDR2 is YYNGEE in the germline V gene. The CDR3 length is 14 residues. The V and J ends lost 0 bases and 9 bases, in that order; junction bases with no gene match: 4. The CDR3 loop is CASSVEGDRGAQYF. DNA for the CDR3: TGTGCCAGCAGCGTAGAGGGGGACAGGGGGGCCCAGTACTTC. Drawing the rest from reference TRBV9 and TRBJ2-5, the complete variable domain is DSGVTQTPKHLITATGQRVTLRCSPRSGDLSVYWYQQSLDQGLQFLIQYYNGEERAKGNILERFSAQQFPDLHSELNLSSLELGDSALYFCASSVEGDRGAQYFGPGTRLLVL.

The chain joins TRBV6-4 to TRBJ1-1, with 8 bases lining up with TRBD1. Germline V lookup: CDR1 MRHNA, CDR2 SNTAGT. Trimming took 5 bases from V and 1 from J; bases not matched to a gene: 3. The CDR3 has 14 residues. As DNA, the CDR3 is TGTGCCAGCAGTTCCGACAGGGGGAACACTGAAGCTTTCTTT. The encoded protein is CASSSDRGNTEAFF.

The chain combines TRBV27 with TRBJ2-5; D is unclear. Trimming removed 1 base at V and 1 base at J, with 10 bases between. CDR1 and CDR2 (germline): MNHEY, SMNVEV (reference sequence). The CDR3 consists of 15 residues. CDR3 nucleotide sequence: TGTGCCAGCAGTTTATTCTACGGTCCCCAAGAGACCCAGTACTTC. It is translated as CASSLFYGPQETQYF.

The chain recombines TRBV7-6 with TRBJ2-7; 8 bases line up with TRBD1. Trimming at V came to 4 bases and at J to 2 bases, leaving 10 bases not matched to a gene. This CDR3 contains 16 residues. Germline CDR1 SGHVS, CDR2 FNYEAQ. The CDR3 sequence is CASSSSGSTGAYEQYF. The CDR3 DNA reads as TGTGCCAGCAGCTCTTCGGGGTCGACAGGGGCCTACGAGCAGTACTTC.

The V gene is TRBV2, the J gene TRBJ2-5, with D unclear. The J call could be wrong; TRBJ2-7 is a better fit for the DNA end. Per germline, CDR1 SNHLY and CDR2 FYNNEI. The CDR3 is 12 residues long. CDR3 bases: TGTGCCAGCTGGGCCCGTGTCTACGAGCAGTACTTC. It translates to CASWARVYEQYF.

CDR3 bases: TGTGCCACCAGCAGACCGAGGGGGTCGGACACCGGGGAGCTGTTTTTT. This sequence encodes CATSRPRGSDTGELFF. The chain joins TRBV15 to TRBJ2-2; a weak D match, TRBD1 (6 bases). Germline-derived CDR1 and CDR2 are LNHNV and YYDKDF (reference sequence). The CDR3 has 16 residues. The V and J ends lost 2 bases and 3 bases respectively, with 13 bases between them.

This clone was counted a few times. This chain joins TRBV11-2 and TRBJ1-1; possible D gene TRBD1, 5 bases. The CDR3 has 13 amino acids. V lost 3 bases and J lost 7, with 12 bases in between. Germline V gives CDR1 SGHAT, CDR2 FQNNGV. CDR3: CASSFRVGSEAFF. DNA of the CDR3: TGTGCCAGCAGCTTCAGGGTAGGCAGTGAAGCTTTCTTT.

The rearrangement joins TRBV4-1 to TRBJ2-7, with 8 positions matching TRBD1. The CDR3 sequence is 14 residues long. Germline loops: CDR1 MGHRA, CDR2 YSYEKL. Trimming took 4 bases from V and 4 from J; bases not matched to a gene: 6. The CDR3 DNA is TGCGCCAGCAGCCTAACTAGGACAGGGTACGAGCAGTACTTC. It codes for CASSLTRTGYEQYF.

The CDR3 nucleotides are TGTGCCAGCAGTGAACTCCAGGGGGGCCTCTCTGGGACCCAGTACTTC. This sequence encodes CASSELQGGLSGTQYF. This chain links TRBV2 with TRBJ2-5; a weak D match, TRBD1 (7 bases). CDR1 is SNHLY, CDR2 FYNNEI, per germline. V was cut by 2 bases and J by 7 bases, with 20 bases left in between. CDR3 length: 16 amino acids.

The chain uses TRBV11-3 and TRBJ2-3, with 7 bases identical to TRBD1. V lost 1 base, J lost 1 base, and 5 bases stayed unmatched. Germline V lookup: CDR1 SGHNT, CDR2 YENEEA. The CDR3 contains 16 residues. This chain's CDR3 is CASSLGGGFGTDTQYF. CDR3 nucleotides: TGTGCCAGCAGCTTAGGAGGGGGCTTCGGCACAGATACGCAGTATTTT.

This chain connects TRBV2 to TRBJ2-1; D is ambiguous. Germline CDR1 and CDR2: SNHLY and FYNNEI. The CDR3 covers 13 residues. The ends were cut back, 7 bases at V and 3 bases at J, with 10 bases in the middle. The CDR3 DNA follows: TGTGCCAGCACTTCGTCTTTCTACAATGAGCAGTTCTTC. This sequence encodes CASTSSFYNEQFF.

The chain recombines TRBV19 with TRBJ1-1; D is unresolved. This CDR3 region has 15 residues. Trimming shortened V by 4 bases and J by 3 bases, and 15 bases separated the two germline ends. Looked up from germline, CDR1 is LNHDA and CDR2 is SQIVND (reference sequence). Here the CDR3 reads CASSRRTSRDTEAFF. The CDR3 nucleotides read TGTGCCAGTAGTAGGAGGACTTCCCGAGACACTGAAGCTTTCTTT.

The chain joins TRBV9 to TRBJ2-7, with TRBD1 as a possible D gene (6 bases). Trimming left V 4 bases short and J 6 bases short, with 17 bases between. The CDR3 loop spans 14 amino acids. Germline CDR1 and CDR2: SGDLS and YYNGEE. For the CDR3, the DNA is TGTGCCAGCAGCCCCCGGACAGACCCTGGCGAGCAGTACTTC. This encodes CASSPRTDPGEQYF.

V gene TRBV6-5 combines with J gene TRBJ1-1; 11 bases align to TRBD1. CDR3 size: 14 residues. V lost 4 bases to trimming and J lost 5 bases; unmatched junction nucleotides: 3. From germline, CDR1 is MNHEY and CDR2 SVGAGI. The CDR3 DNA follows: TGTGCCAGCAGTTGGACAGGGGGCGGGACTGAAGCTTTCTTT. It specifies CASSWTGGGTEAFF.

The chain has TRBV27 and TRBJ2-6; a possible D gene is TRBD2 (5 bases). Germline CDR1 reads MNHEY; CDR2 reads SMNVEV (reference sequence). The V end was cut by 7 bases, the J end by 0 bases, with 19 bases between. CDR3 size: 18 residues. CDR3 amino acids: CASKPRTSVDSGANVLTF. The DNA of the CDR3 is TGTGCCAGCAAACCGAGGACTTCCGTCGACTCTGGGGCCAACGTCCTGACTTTC.